This entry lists 8 T cell receptor beta chains sequenced from one sample in a study of response to subunit inactivated influenza vaccine. MiXCR, applied by TCRdb to the RT-PCR reads, yields one record per CDR3 protein. This sample has 400,000 to 650,000 distinct CDR3 sequences; 6.5% to 8% occur once, and the top ten carry about 12%. The material was PBMCs from blood, obtained 23 to 25 months after vaccination. The receptors shown here come from a man aged 45-69 years who received an inactivated influenza vaccine.

V and J are TRBV6-2 or TRBV6-3 and TRBJ2-1, with unresolved D. From germline, CDR1 is MNHEY and CDR2 SVGEGT. CDR3 length: 15 residues. Trimming removed 4 bases from V and 4 bases from J, with 14 bases in between. The CDR3 region is CASSFVFTLYNEQFF. As DNA, the CDR3 is TGTGCCAGCAGTTTCGTCTTTACCTTATACAATGAGCAGTTCTTC.

This clonotype was detected a few times. This chain links TRBV20-1 with TRBJ2-7; D possibly corresponds to TRBD2 (5 bases). Germline assignment: CDR1 DFQATT and CDR2 SNEGSKA (reference sequence). This CDR3 contains 14 residues. V was pared by 0 bases and J by 2 bases, with 11 bases between. This CDR3 reads CSARDGMGAYEQYF. The CDR3 region has the DNA TGCAGTGCTAGAGATGGGATGGGAGCCTACGAGCAGTACTTC.

At least ten counts were recorded for this clonotype. This rearrangement joins TRBV12-3 or TRBV12-4 to TRBJ1-5; 9 bases agree with TRBD1. The CDR3 covers 18 residues. Germline trimming cut 5 bases from V and 2 bases from J; bases unmatched to any gene: 13. The CDR3 nucleotides read TGTGCCAGCAGTAGTCCTCCGGGACAGGGTGGTGGCAATCAGCCCCAGCATTTT. It specifies CASSSPPGQGGGNQPQHF.

This clonotype was counted many times. The chain links TRBV20-1 to TRBJ2-5, with D possibly matching TRBD2 (5 bases). CDR3 length: 12 amino acids. V lost 3 bases and J 0 bases, leaving 5 bases between the germline ends. Germline V gene lookup returns CDR1 DFQATT and CDR2 SNEGSKA (reference sequence). Written as DNA, the CDR3 is TGCAGTGCTAGCGGGAACCAAGAGACCCAGTACTTC. It is translated as CSASGNQETQYF.

This clonotype was counted ten times or more. J is TRBJ1-1 and V is TRBV12-3 or TRBV12-4; D not resolved. CDR3 length equals 12 residues. Trimming took 3 bases from V and 7 from J, leaving 9 bases between them. The CDR3: CASSFDRSEAFF. The CDR3 bases are TGTGCCAGCAGTTTCGATAGAAGTGAAGCTTTCTTT.

The sample holds many counts of this clonotype. The chain combines TRBV5-5 with TRBJ2-1; D ambiguous. Trimming shortened V by 4 bases and J by 10 bases, and 12 bases separated the two germline ends. Germline CDR1 and CDR2: SGHKS and YYEKEE (reference sequence). This CDR3 comprises 12 residues. CDR3 in amino acids: CASSPTGREQFF. Written as DNA, the CDR3 is TGTGCCAGCAGCCCGACGGGCCGGGAGCAGTTCTTC. The full variable domain, completed using reference TRBV5-5 and TRBJ2-1, is DAGVTQSPTHLIKTRGQQVTLRCSPISGHKSVSWYQQVLGQGPQFIFQYYEKEERGRGNFPDRFSARQFPNYSSELNVNALLLGDSALYLCASSPTGREQFFGPGTRLTVL.

This clonotype showed up many times. The J gene is TRBJ2-5, the V gene TRBV29-1, with a weak D call TRBD1 (6 bases). Germline values: CDR1 SQVTM, CDR2 ANQGSEA. Trimming removed 5 bases from V and 9 bases from J, with 16 bases in between. CDR3 length equals 12 residues. This CDR3 reads CSVTGHPGSQYF. The CDR3 coding sequence is TGCAGCGTTACGGGACACCCAGGGTCCCAGTACTTC.

A note on this clonotype: A much larger clone is a single base away; this may be a read error. The DNA for the CDR3 is TGTCCCACCAGCAACGCCAGGGTAAATCAGCCCCAGCATTTT. It yields the protein CPTSNARVNQPQHF. The chain couples TRBV15 to TRBJ1-5; maybe TRBD1 (5 bases). The CDR3 consists of 14 residues. CDR1 and CDR2 (germline): LNHNV, YYDKDF (reference sequence).